This T cell receptor (beta chain) emerged from a study of T cells in Graves' hyperthyroidism and ophthalmopathy. Findings of the study overall: Ophthalmopathy onset followed model prediction by a median about six months.

This clonotype was detected many times. The antigen remains unidentified. Patients showing uncontrolled infection, other autoimmune disease, pregnancy or lactation were ineligible. There are 15 residues in the CDR3. Deletions cut 3 bases from V and 1 base from J, with 15 bases between. Germline CDR1 DFQATT, CDR2 SNEGSKA (reference sequence). RNA transcripts yielded amplified TCR beta CDR3 regions. HTBI primers were employed in a first-round RT-PCR of the TCR CDR3. From the multiplex PCR reads, TCRdb called clonotypes with MiXCR, one entry per CDR3 protein. The profile shows around 690,000 distinct CDR3 sequences, under 25% of them singletons.

The sequenced material came from blood. The receptor was isolated from a man aged 25-45 years with Graves' ophthalmopathy. This chain connects TRBV20-1 to TRBJ1-2; TRBD1 might be the D (5 bases). The CDR3 sequence: CSASSPGRNNYGYTF. The CDR3 nucleotides are TGCAGTGCTAGTTCACCGGGACGGAATAACTATGGCTACACCTTC.